This TCR beta chain stems from a study of blood T cell repertoires in COVID-19 (dated by TCRdb to 2018 to 2020). Broadly, across the study: Samples from collaborators originated in the United States, Italy and Spain and spanned both the acute and convalescent phases of COVID-19. The prospective study material was composed of cDNA or gDNA derived from T cells, B-cell-depleted T cells, or PBMCs. Subjects who had been exposed to COVID-19, were actively infected with it, or had recovered from it provided the deeply sampled blood TCRbeta repertoires that made up the dataset. The repertoires were released in a freely available public database meant as a resource for research on the immune response to SARS-CoV-2. The samples were drawn from the first 160 participants of the ongoing ImmuneRACE study and from 1,254 subjects provided by 6 global collaborators. A de-identified subject ID, COVID-19 status, age in years and sex were almost always included in the sample metadata. Where available, HLA class I and class II types were obtained from metadata supplied by the sample provider rather than from assay-based typing.

TCRbeta CDR3 regions were amplified from genomic DNA by means of the immunoSEQ Assay, a bias-controlled multiplex PCR. The study's own analysis went as follows. Within the assay, amplification of reference gene primers was used to estimate how many nucleated cells each sample contained. To quantify the absolute abundance of each unique TCRbeta CDR3 rearrangement, sequence reads were collapsed and filtered. For each sample, productive Simpson clonality was calculated by taking the square root of Simpson's diversity index across productive rearrangements. The table was pulled from immuneACCESS by TCRdb, which kept in-frame rearrangements only. Such tables lose some clones; where checked, under half of the loss comes from unresolved V genes, and the rest has no known cause. The DNA gave D and trimming, while V, J and clone size come from that table. This sample gives 270,000 or so clones in total; 83% of them show up just once. In total, the top ten clones hold more than 8% of the sample.

Overall results and qualifications from the work: The quantity of clinical and demographic metadata differed by source and by participant and was supplied without curation.

Another Seattle source contributed samples from volunteer blood donors who had recovered from COVID-19. Whole blood was collected in K2EDTA tubes by collaborating institutions according to the institutions' own protocols. For TCRbeta analysis, collaborators shipped samples as frozen whole blood, isolated PBMCs, or DNA extracted from either of those sample types. From V the trimming removes 2 bases and from J it removes 2 bases, while the gene matches leave 10 bases of the junction unaccounted for. The CDR3 numbers 17 residues from cysteine through phenylalanine. The CDR3 DNA has 51 bases and is translated from base 1. The germline V gene encodes CDR1 MNHEY and CDR2 SVGEGT. Regarding this clone: This clone's antigen is unknown. Base qualities are not provided; no much larger clone lies one nucleotide away.

Recombination linked TRBV6-2 or TRBV6-3 to TRBJ1-1, and 8 junctional nucleotides match TRBD1. Material: peripheral blood. This clonotype originated in a woman aged 45-65 years who had recovered from COVID-19. The CDR3 protein is CASSYPDRGLTNTEAFF. DNA sequence: TGTGCCAGCAGTTACCCTGACAGGGGACTCACAAACACTGAAGCTTTCTTT.